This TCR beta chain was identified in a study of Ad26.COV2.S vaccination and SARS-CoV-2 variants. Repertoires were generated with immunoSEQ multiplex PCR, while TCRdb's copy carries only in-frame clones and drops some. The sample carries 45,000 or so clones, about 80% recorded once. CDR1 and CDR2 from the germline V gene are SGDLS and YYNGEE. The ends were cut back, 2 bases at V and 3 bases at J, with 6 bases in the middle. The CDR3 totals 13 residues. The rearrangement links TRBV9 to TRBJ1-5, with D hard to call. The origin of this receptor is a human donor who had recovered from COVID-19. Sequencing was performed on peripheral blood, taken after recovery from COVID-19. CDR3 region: CASSVEPNQPQHF. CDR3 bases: TGTGCCAGCAGCGTGGAACCCAATCAGCCCCAGCATTTT.